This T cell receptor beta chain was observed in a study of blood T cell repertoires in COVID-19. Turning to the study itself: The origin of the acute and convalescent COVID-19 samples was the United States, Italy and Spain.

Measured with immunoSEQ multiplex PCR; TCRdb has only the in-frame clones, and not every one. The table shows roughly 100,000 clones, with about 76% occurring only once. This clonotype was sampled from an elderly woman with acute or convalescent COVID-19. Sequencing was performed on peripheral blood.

CDR3 in amino acids: CASSEGPDYRPQYF. As DNA, the CDR3 is TGTGCCAGCAGTGAAGGGCCGGACTATCGGCCGCAGTATTTT. This chain links TRBV6-1 with TRBJ2-3, with D possibly TRBD2 on 6 matching bases. The germline V gene encodes CDR1 MNHNS and CDR2 SASEGT. The V end lost 1 base, the J end lost 10 bases, and 15 bases lay between the germline ends. The CDR3 is 14 amino acids.